The clone carrying this T cell receptor beta chain was seen a handful of times. The target antigen is unknown. Per germline, CDR1 MDHEN and CDR2 SYDVKM. The trim removed 2 bases at V and 4 bases at J, leaving 2 bases unmatched. The CDR3 covers 15 residues. The data were obtained in a study of beta chain features in type 1 diabetes. Study-wide results and caveats: TCRB CDR3 length was moderately but significantly reduced in all four CD4+ subsets of Type 1 diabetes patients.

The entirety of the isolated RNA underwent reverse transcription, so expressed TCRB transcripts were sequenced. Measured with immunoSEQ multiplex PCR; TCRdb has only the in-frame clones, and not every one. The sample carries 160,000 or so clones, 8.5% to 10% recorded once. The sample consisted of central memory CD4+ T cells from blood. The rearrangement joins TRBV28 to TRBJ2-1, with TRBD2 identical over 10 bases. This TCR was sampled from a young woman with type 1 diabetes. CDR3 sequence (DNA): TGTGCCAGCAGTTTAACTAGCGGGACATACAATGAGCAGTTCTTC. Amino acids: CASSLTSGTYNEQFF.